These 9 T cell receptor beta chains were all obtained from the same sample, sequenced in a study of spatial heterogeneity in lung cancer (dated by TCRdb to 2018 to 2020). The time point label corresponds to: sample taken at primary tumor resection. For TCR sequencing, whole RNA was extracted from tumor and nontumor lung tissue, or from cryopreserved PBMC samples, and no cell sorting was done. The library relied on 5' RACE. The listed sequencing device is NextSeq 500. TCRdb handled the public reads itself, with Q25 trimming in fastp and clone calling in MiXCR, and kept productive beta chains. Duplicate CDR3 protein sequences are folded into a single record with the most common DNA and genes. The sample table contains under 25,000 distinct CDR3 sequences; only one count was recorded for 5.5% to 8% of them. Roughly 13% of the sample is held by the ten biggest clonotypes. The material sequenced was PBMCs, taken at surgery. The receptors come from a male donor with early-stage non-small cell lung cancer.

This clonotype has ten or more counts. The chain carries TRBV12-3 or TRBV12-4 and TRBJ1-2; D unclear. V was trimmed by 5 bases and J by 6 bases, leaving 7 bases between them. The CDR3 totals 11 residues. CDR3 protein: CASSLLDGYTF. The CDR3 DNA reads TGTGCCAGCAGTCTCCTTGATGGCTACACCTTC.

The sample holds many counts of this clonotype. This rearrangement joins TRBV6-5 to TRBJ2-7; possible D gene TRBD2, 5 bases. The CDR3 loop spans 13 amino acids. Germline CDR1 and CDR2: MNHEY and SVGAGI. The V and J ends lost 5 bases and 5 bases respectively, with 13 bases between them. CDR3 protein: CASSRQEGDEQYF. DNA of the CDR3: TGTGCCAGCAGTAGGCAAGAGGGAGACGAGCAGTACTTC.

The chain employs TRBV7-2 and TRBJ1-2; 10 bases are a match to TRBD1. CDR1 is SGHTA and CDR2 is FQGNSA in the germline V gene. Unmatched junction bases numbered 3, after V lost 1 base and J lost 4 bases. This CDR3 has 15 residues. CDR3 DNA sequence: TGTGCCAGCAGCTTAGGGGGACAGGGGTCCTATGGCTACACCTTC. Its translation is CASSLGGQGSYGYTF.

This clonotype was observed a few times. The gene calls are TRBV7-3 and TRBJ2-5, with D perhaps assigned TRBD1 or TRBD2 (6 bases each). V shed 5 bases and J shed 0 bases, with 13 bases lying between them. The CDR3 consists of 15 residues. CDR1 SGHTA and CDR2 FQGTGA come from the germline V gene. CDR3 sequence (DNA): TGTGCCAGCAGCCACGGGGGCCCGTACCAAGAGACCCAGTACTTC. Translated, it gives CASSHGGPYQETQYF.

This clonotype was counted ten times or more. CDR3: CASSWVRSRIPGELFF. CDR3 coding DNA: TGTGCCAGCAGTTGGGTCCGTTCCCGGATCCCCGGGGAGCTGTTTTTT. The V call is TRBV27, the J call TRBJ2-2; D gene ambiguous. The germline gives CDR1 MNHEY, CDR2 SMNVEV (reference sequence). V lost 4 bases, J lost 6 bases, and 18 bases lay in between. The CDR3 contains 16 residues.

This clonotype has a count of ten or more. The chain employs TRBV4-1 and TRBJ2-7; tentative D call: TRBD1 (5 bases). CDR1 is MGHRA and CDR2 is YSYEKL in the germline V gene. This CDR3 has 15 amino acids. Deletions cut 4 bases from V and 2 bases from J, with 15 bases between. CDR3 sequence: CASSLGHHEPYEQYF. DNA for the CDR3: TGCGCCAGCAGCCTCGGACACCACGAACCCTACGAGCAGTACTTC.

This clonotype is medium-sized (0.01 to 0.1%). The chain couples TRBV27 to TRBJ1-1, with D possibly matching TRBD1 (5 bases). V dropped 2 bases and J dropped 6 bases, with 13 bases sitting between them. Germline-derived CDR1 and CDR2 are MNHEY and SMNVEV (reference sequence). There are 14 residues in the CDR3. The CDR3 protein is CASSLGSTASEAFF. The CDR3 DNA is TGTGCCAGCAGTTTAGGGTCGACAGCTTCTGAAGCTTTCTTT.

This clonotype was found many times. V usage is TRBV3-1 and J usage is TRBJ2-2, with 9 bases that match TRBD2. The CDR3 length is 17 residues. V was clipped by 0 bases and J by 9 bases; unmatched bases: 11. The germline CDR1 and CDR2 sequences are LGHDT and YNNKEL (reference sequence). In DNA, the CDR3 is TGTGCCAGCAGCCAAGAGCGGGGTAGCGGGAGAAACTGGGAGCTGTTTTTT. Amino acids: CASSQERGSGRNWELFF.

This chain links TRBV4-3 with TRBJ2-5; TRBD1 or TRBD2 may be the D gene (5 bases each). Trimming left V 1 base short and J 10 bases short, with 16 bases between. This CDR3 region has 14 residues. In germline, CDR1 is LGHNA, CDR2 YSLEER. The CDR3 spells CASSQALGPEVQYF. The CDR3 coding sequence is TGCGCCAGCAGCCAAGCCCTGGGACCTGAGGTCCAGTACTTC.